This T cell receptor beta chain emerged from a study of PD-1 blockade in classical Hodgkin lymphoma (dated by TCRdb to about 2020). For the study in its entirety: Nivolumab dosing was 3 mg/kg intravenously every 2 weeks, continuing until either disease progression or unacceptable toxicity. The study used TCR beta sequencing and CyTOF to define a peripheral blood immune signature of response to PD-1 blockade in classical Hodgkin lymphoma. Broad study findings and their caveats: Trial patients achieving complete response had baseline diversity similar to newly diagnosed patients, whereas partial responders and progressors had significantly lower diversity. The study was restricted to a single clinical trial cohort, and the causes of repertoire differences, possibly disease activity or prior therapy, were left undefined. Baseline TCR diversity was reported to be lower in newly diagnosed patients than in healthy donors, and even lower in relapsed/refractory patients. CD4+ but not CD8+ TCR diversity rose significantly by C4D1 (p=0.0027 vs p=0.16), most apparent in complete responders (p=0.02). Patients starting nivolumab less than 1 year after ASCT had lower diversity and were excluded from later analyses to avoid confounding by immune reconstitution.

The CDR3 has 15 amino acids, counting the end cysteine and phenylalanine. Only the CDR3 DNA stays, 45 bases, in frame from base 1. The germline V gene encodes CDR1 SEHNR and CDR2 FQNEAQ (reference sequence). V is reduced by 5 bases and J by 4 bases, leaving a spacing of 17 bases between them. The time point label for this specimen denotes: cycle 2 day 1 (C2D1) of nivolumab. Every trial patient had relapsed following autologous stem cell transplantation, and prior brentuximab vedotin exposure was what differed among cohorts A, B and C. The trial cohort was composed of 55 to 65 patients with relapsed/refractory classical Hodgkin lymphoma, for whom complete response, partial response or progressive disease was recorded as best overall response. In the multi-cohort phase II CheckMate 205 trial, trial patients received single-agent nivolumab. An independent review committee assessed best overall response using the 2007 International Working Group response criteria. Trial PBMCs were obtained immediately prior to nivolumab initiation (C1D1) and on therapy at cycle 2 day 1 and cycle 4 day 1. Peripheral blood was collected in 8 mL Vacutainer Cell Preparation Tubes, from which PBMCs were isolated by centrifugation and then cryopreserved.

To note about this clone: No cognate antigen has been identified for it. Per-base qualities were not stored, and no clone one base away is much larger.

Genomic DNA was extracted with the Qiagen DNeasy kit from unsorted PBMCs and from negatively selected CD4+ and CD8+ fractions. TCR beta CDR3 regions were subjected to amplification by immunoSEQ multiplex PCR with primers that anneal to V and J segments. A synthetic immune receptor repertoire was used to minimize amplification bias, and any remaining bias was removed computationally after sequencing. The published analysis was carried out like this. Repertoire diversity was quantified as the Shannon entropy index using custom Python scripts. Unsorted, CD4+ and CD8+ repertoires were examined separately, except in combined analyses, for which CD4+ and CD8+ sequences were merged in silico. Clonal expansion was defined as a frequency increase of at least 2-fold after treatment compared with C1D1, and clones undetected at baseline were assigned a pseudocount of 0.5. Clones with 0 or 1 copy at C1D1 were defined as singleton clones, while clones with 2 or more copies were defined as non-singleton clones. Clones expanded in unsorted samples were labelled as CD4+, CD8+ or unknown by matching protein sequences in sorted samples from the same patient. Wilcoxon tests on paired samples were used to test changes in diversity from C1D1 to C4D1. In TCRdb, the immuneACCESS table is reduced to in-frame sequences with V and J assigned. These tables do not hold every clone; where another copy was compared, an unresolved V gene accounts for under half, and the others remain unexplained. V and J calls and clone size are as listed in that table; D and trimming were resolved from the DNA. The sample profile shows about 150,000 clones; about 81% of them were found once. Together, the top ten hold about 9.2% of the sample.

This chain is built from TRBV7-9 and TRBJ1-1; a weak D assignment points to TRBD1 (6 bases agree). Sequenced material: peripheral blood mononuclear cells (PBMCs), taken before the second cycle of nivolumab. The clonotype originates from a human donor with classical Hodgkin lymphoma. The CDR3 region: CASSPIWGGSTEAFF. DNA sequence: TGTGCCAGCAGCCCTATTTGGGGGGGCAGCACTGAAGCTTTCTTT.